The rows below give T cell receptor beta chains drawn from one sample of a study. In TCRdb, the RT-PCR reads were re-called with MiXCR into one record per CDR3 protein. The table records about 680,000 distinct CDR3 sequences, 14% of them present only once. The sequenced sample was memory CD4+ T cells from blood. These receptors all stem from a female donor in good health, serving as a healthy control. Both conserved end residues are part of each CDR3. The D gene is left open where the match is weak. Rows give clone size only sometimes, using once, few, many, or a class for an expanded clone.

v_call: TRBV20-1
j_call: TRBJ1-2
d_call: TRBD1
clone_size: few
cdr3_aa: CSAGQGAVYGYTF
cdr3_nt: TGCAGTGCTGGACAGGGGGCGGTCTATGGCTACACCTTC

v_call: TRBV7-8
j_call: TRBJ2-1
d_call: TRBD2
clone_size: many
cdr3_aa: CASTTTLAGAKEQFF
cdr3_nt: TGTGCCAGCACCACCACACTAGCGGGGGCCAAAGAGCAGTTCTTC

v_call: TRBV12-3/TRBV12-4
j_call: TRBJ2-1
d_call: NA
clone_size: many
cdr3_aa: CASSLGPAQNYNEQFF
cdr3_nt: TGTGCCAGCAGTTTAGGCCCAGCACAAAATTACAATGAGCAGTTCTTC

v_call: TRBV4-3
j_call: TRBJ2-3
d_call: NA
clone_size: NA
cdr3_aa: CASSQRREDTQYF
cdr3_nt: TGCGCCAGCAGCCAAAGACGGGAGGATACGCAGTATTTT

v_call: TRBV6-5
j_call: TRBJ1-4
d_call: NA
clone_size: NA
cdr3_aa: CASSNRVSNEKLFF
cdr3_nt: TGTGCCAGCAGTAACAGGGTATCTAATGAAAAACTGTTTTTT

v_call: TRBV7-6
j_call: TRBJ2-1
d_call: TRBD2
clone_size: many
cdr3_aa: CASSSKTSGLTTYNEQFF
cdr3_nt: TGTGCCAGCAGCAGTAAGACTAGCGGGCTAACAACCTACAATGAGCAGTTCTTC

v_call: TRBV5-1
j_call: TRBJ2-7
d_call: TRBD1
clone_size: many
cdr3_aa: CASSLGQGDEQYF
cdr3_nt: TGCGCCAGCAGCCTAGGACAGGGAGACGAGCAGTACTTC

v_call: TRBV5-6
j_call: TRBJ2-7
d_call: NA
clone_size: many
cdr3_aa: CASSLVQANEQYF
cdr3_nt: TGTGCCAGCAGCTTGGTACAGGCCAACGAGCAGTACTTC

v_call: TRBV7-3
j_call: TRBJ2-6
d_call: NA
clone_size: many
cdr3_aa: CASSLQAQGFLTGANVLTF
cdr3_nt: TGTGCCAGCAGCTTACAGGCTCAGGGTTTCCTTACTGGGGCCAACGTCCTGACTTTC

v_call: TRBV20-1
j_call: TRBJ1-4
d_call: TRBD1
clone_size: NA
cdr3_aa: CSALRGGYGTNEKLFF
cdr3_nt: TGCAGTGCTCTCAGGGGGGGCTACGGGACTAATGAAAAACTGTTTTTT

v_call: TRBV7-2
j_call: TRBJ1-2
d_call: TRBD1
clone_size: NA
cdr3_aa: CASSLLEGQGYYGYTF
cdr3_nt: TGTGCCAGCAGCTTGCTAGAGGGACAGGGTTATTATGGCTACACCTTC

v_call: TRBV27
j_call: TRBJ2-7
d_call: TRBD2
clone_size: NA
cdr3_aa: CASSSMGSASGRYEQYF
cdr3_nt: TGTGCCAGCAGTTCGATGGGGTCGGCTAGCGGGAGGTACGAGCAGTACTTC

v_call: TRBV20-1
j_call: TRBJ1-2
d_call: TRBD1
clone_size: few
cdr3_aa: CSARAGTGRKWGYTF
cdr3_nt: TGCAGTGCTAGAGCCGGGACAGGAAGAAAGTGGGGCTACACCTTC

v_call: TRBV12-3/TRBV12-4
j_call: TRBJ1-6
d_call: NA
clone_size: NA
cdr3_aa: CASSQGFGSPLHF
cdr3_nt: TGTGCCAGCTCCCAGGGCTTTGGTTCACCCCTCCACTTT

v_call: TRBV3-1
j_call: TRBJ1-2
d_call: TRBD1
clone_size: NA
cdr3_aa: CASSPVRGQGPYGYTF
cdr3_nt: TGTGCCAGCAGCCCAGTTCGGGGACAGGGGCCCTATGGCTACACCTTC

v_call: TRBV20-1
j_call: TRBJ1-4
d_call: TRBD1
clone_size: many
cdr3_aa: CSAADRRSTNEKLFF
cdr3_nt: TGCAGTGCAGCGGACAGGCGATCAACTAATGAAAAACTGTTTTTT

v_call: TRBV7-9
j_call: TRBJ2-7
d_call: NA
clone_size: NA
cdr3_aa: CASSLAGGGDEQYF
cdr3_nt: TGTGCCAGCAGCTTAGCAGGAGGTGGAGACGAGCAGTACTTC

v_call: TRBV20-1
j_call: TRBJ2-7
d_call: NA
clone_size: NA
cdr3_aa: CSARGQQSYEQYF
cdr3_nt: TGCAGTGCTAGAGGACAGCAGTCCTACGAGCAGTACTTC

v_call: TRBV27
j_call: TRBJ2-1
d_call: NA
clone_size: NA
cdr3_aa: CASSLSFYNEQFF
cdr3_nt: TGTGCCAGCAGTTTATCATTCTACAATGAGCAGTTCTTC

v_call: TRBV5-1
j_call: TRBJ2-2
d_call: NA
clone_size: NA
cdr3_aa: CASSLERTGELFF
cdr3_nt: TGCGCCAGCAGCTTGGAGAGGACCGGGGAGCTGTTTTTT

v_call: TRBV7-3
j_call: TRBJ2-1
d_call: TRBD2
clone_size: many
cdr3_aa: CASSLQGASGSGGNEQFF
cdr3_nt: TGTGCCAGCAGCCTCCAAGGCGCTAGCGGGAGTGGGGGGAATGAGCAGTTCTTC

v_call: TRBV29-1
j_call: TRBJ1-2
d_call: NA
clone_size: many
cdr3_aa: CSVDPLGAGGYTF
cdr3_nt: TGCAGCGTTGACCCCTTGGGGGCGGGAGGCTACACCTTC

v_call: TRBV9
j_call: TRBJ1-1
d_call: NA
clone_size: NA
cdr3_aa: CASSSATGGGTEAFF
cdr3_nt: TGTGCCAGCAGCTCGGCGACTGGGGGTGGCACTGAAGCTTTCTTT

v_call: TRBV20-1
j_call: TRBJ1-5
d_call: TRBD1
clone_size: few
cdr3_aa: CSARDLQGVRGSVQPQHF
cdr3_nt: TGCAGTGCTAGAGATCTCCAGGGGGTCAGGGGGTCGGTACAGCCCCAGCATTTT

v_call: TRBV5-1
j_call: TRBJ2-7
d_call: TRBD1
clone_size: few
cdr3_aa: CASSLMTGLRNEQYF
cdr3_nt: TGCGCCAGCAGCCTAATGACAGGGTTGAGGAACGAGCAGTACTTC

v_call: TRBV9
j_call: TRBJ1-2
d_call: TRBD1
clone_size: NA
cdr3_aa: CASSGTGGNIYGYTF
cdr3_nt: TGTGCCAGCAGCGGTACAGGGGGTAATATCTATGGCTACACCTTC

v_call: TRBV20-1
j_call: TRBJ1-1
d_call: NA
clone_size: few
cdr3_aa: CSAPRVRDTEAFF
cdr3_nt: TGCAGTGCTCCGCGGGTGAGGGACACTGAAGCTTTCTTT

v_call: TRBV10-3
j_call: TRBJ1-3
d_call: NA
clone_size: many
cdr3_aa: CAISESYGAGNTIYF
cdr3_nt: TGTGCCATCAGTGAGTCATATGGAGCTGGAAACACCATATATTTT

v_call: TRBV12-3/TRBV12-4
j_call: TRBJ1-5
d_call: NA
clone_size: many
cdr3_aa: CASSLVSDQPQHF
cdr3_nt: TGTGCCAGCAGTTTAGTCTCAGATCAGCCCCAGCATTTT

v_call: TRBV3-1
j_call: TRBJ2-2
d_call: NA
clone_size: few
cdr3_aa: CASSQDHQYRELFF
cdr3_nt: TGTGCCAGCAGCCAAGATCATCAATACCGGGAGCTGTTTTTT

v_call: TRBV6-6
j_call: TRBJ2-5
d_call: TRBD1
clone_size: few
cdr3_aa: CASSYSSAGQGGETQYF
cdr3_nt: TGTGCCAGCAGTTACTCTTCTGCGGGACAGGGTGGAGAGACCCAGTACTTC

v_call: TRBV5-1
j_call: TRBJ2-1
d_call: NA
clone_size: many
cdr3_aa: CASRDPRSNEQFF
cdr3_nt: TGCGCCAGCAGAGACCCCCGCAGCAATGAGCAGTTCTTC

v_call: TRBV7-9
j_call: TRBJ1-6
d_call: TRBD1
clone_size: NA
cdr3_aa: CASSQSGGQEDNSPLHF
cdr3_nt: TGTGCCAGCAGCCAATCGGGGGGACAGGAAGATAATTCACCCCTCCACTTT

v_call: TRBV28
j_call: TRBJ1-4
d_call: NA
clone_size: few
cdr3_aa: CATLNRENEKLFF
cdr3_nt: TGTGCCACCCTTAACAGGGAGAATGAAAAACTGTTTTTT

v_call: TRBV4-3
j_call: TRBJ2-7
d_call: TRBD2
clone_size: many
cdr3_aa: CASSPLGLAGTYEQYF
cdr3_nt: TGCGCCAGCAGTCCCCTCGGGCTAGCGGGGACCTACGAGCAGTACTTC

v_call: TRBV5-5
j_call: TRBJ2-5
d_call: NA
clone_size: few
cdr3_aa: CASSPYTYQETQYF
cdr3_nt: TGTGCCAGCAGCCCTTATACGTACCAAGAGACCCAGTACTTC

v_call: TRBV4-3
j_call: TRBJ2-1
d_call: TRBD1
clone_size: many
cdr3_aa: CASSQVGQGYNEQFF
cdr3_nt: TGCGCCAGCAGCCAAGTGGGACAGGGGTACAATGAGCAGTTCTTC

v_call: TRBV9
j_call: TRBJ2-5
d_call: NA
clone_size: few
cdr3_aa: CASSVGPAETQYF
cdr3_nt: TGTGCCAGCAGCGTTGGCCCGGCAGAGACCCAGTACTTC

v_call: TRBV24-1
j_call: TRBJ1-2
d_call: TRBD1
clone_size: NA
cdr3_aa: CATSDPGQAKTGYTF
cdr3_nt: TGTGCCACCAGTGATCCCGGACAGGCCAAAACGGGCTACACCTTC

v_call: TRBV20-1
j_call: TRBJ1-6
d_call: TRBD1
clone_size: NA
cdr3_aa: CSARGTGGADSPLHF
cdr3_nt: TGCAGTGCCCGGGGGACAGGGGGCGCCGATTCACCCCTCCACTTT

v_call: TRBV29-1
j_call: TRBJ2-7
d_call: NA
clone_size: many
cdr3_aa: CSVRLQGAGLYEQYF
cdr3_nt: TGCAGCGTTAGATTACAGGGAGCAGGACTCTACGAGCAGTACTTC

v_call: TRBV20-1
j_call: TRBJ2-7
d_call: NA
clone_size: many
cdr3_aa: CSAGVRSYEQYF
cdr3_nt: TGCAGTGCCGGGGTTAGGTCCTACGAGCAGTACTTC

v_call: TRBV28
j_call: TRBJ2-3
d_call: NA
clone_size: NA
cdr3_aa: CASSHLHRGGPNTQYF
cdr3_nt: TGTGCCAGCAGTCACCTCCATAGGGGGGGTCCAAATACGCAGTATTTT

v_call: TRBV28
j_call: TRBJ1-2
d_call: NA
clone_size: NA
cdr3_aa: CASSLGYREAGYTF
cdr3_nt: TGTGCCAGCAGTTTGGGGTACAGGGAGGCTGGCTACACCTTC

v_call: TRBV5-1
j_call: TRBJ2-3
d_call: NA
clone_size: few
cdr3_aa: CASSSTTTDTQYF
cdr3_nt: TGCGCCAGCAGCTCGACAACCACAGATACGCAGTATTTT

v_call: TRBV7-3
j_call: TRBJ2-1
d_call: TRBD2
clone_size: many
cdr3_aa: CASSLTGTATSGPYNEQFF
cdr3_nt: TGTGCCAGCAGCTTAACAGGGACAGCGACTAGCGGACCCTACAATGAGCAGTTCTTC

v_call: TRBV6-1
j_call: TRBJ2-5
d_call: NA
clone_size: many
cdr3_aa: CASRASSGETQYF
cdr3_nt: TGTGCCAGCAGAGCTTCGTCGGGAGAGACCCAGTACTTC

v_call: TRBV5-4
j_call: TRBJ1-2
d_call: NA
clone_size: NA
cdr3_aa: CASSSALSNGYTF
cdr3_nt: TGTGCCAGCAGCTCTGCTCTTTCAAATGGCTACACCTTC

v_call: TRBV6-2/TRBV6-3
j_call: TRBJ2-7
d_call: TRBD2
clone_size: few
cdr3_aa: CASSSVRGLAYEQYF
cdr3_nt: TGTGCCAGCAGTTCAGTACGGGGACTAGCCTACGAGCAGTACTTC

v_call: TRBV7-2
j_call: TRBJ2-3
d_call: NA
clone_size: NA
cdr3_aa: CASSLGRGFDTQYF
cdr3_nt: TGTGCCAGCAGCTTAGGGAGGGGGTTCGATACGCAGTATTTT

v_call: TRBV5-1
j_call: TRBJ2-5
d_call: NA
clone_size: few
cdr3_aa: CASSLAVAGTQYF
cdr3_nt: TGCGCCAGCAGCTTGGCGGTCGCAGGGACCCAGTACTTC

v_call: TRBV29-1
j_call: TRBJ1-1
d_call: NA
clone_size: NA
cdr3_aa: CSVVDNFYTEAFF
cdr3_nt: TGCAGCGTTGTAGATAATTTCTACACTGAAGCTTTCTTT

v_call: TRBV7-8
j_call: TRBJ2-4
d_call: TRBD1
clone_size: few
cdr3_aa: CASSLDRGGMSLAKNIQYF
cdr3_nt: TGTGCCAGCAGCTTGGACAGGGGGGGGATGTCACTAGCCAAAAACATTCAGTACTTC